This note documents a single T cell receptor (beta chain) sequence. Its target is unknown. The data were obtained in a study of cytomegalovirus exposure and HLA in healthy donors. Study outcomes and limitations: Earlier analysis found most TCR beta V segments productive about 87% or about 30% of the time. In vitro confirmation showed three CMV-associated chains to be CMV antigen specific. 16,951 TCR beta sequences were associated with HLA alleles at 0.05 false discovery rate in a later analysis.

At sampling all donors were nominally healthy, likely with unrecorded immune exposures. PCR amplification relied on 60 Vbeta primers (plus 13 Jbeta primers). The method was immunoSEQ multiplex PCR; TCRdb's version includes in-frame clones alone and lacks a portion of them. Altogether 150,000 or so clones are present, approximately 84% being singletons, with the ten largest covering roughly 2.4%. The V segment lost 6 bases and the J segment 10 bases; nucleotides outside the gene matches: 9. CDR3 size: 14 residues. Germline V CDR1 and CDR2: MNHEY, SMNVEV (reference sequence). The rearrangement joins TRBV27 to TRBJ2-3; 11 bases are a match to TRBD2. The receptor comes from a woman between 18 and 29 years old in good health and CMV-seronegative. The sequenced sample consisted of PBMCs. This CDR3 reads CASRIAGGLGPQYF. CDR3 DNA: TGTGCCAGCAGAATAGCGGGAGGGTTGGGTCCGCAGTATTTT.